This note documents a single T cell receptor (beta chain) sequence. Noted time point: patch test 2, 6 weeks after DPC sensitization. As to treatment: therapeutic diphenylcyclopropenone sensitization with weekly scalp DPC. One entry per CDR3 protein results from TCRdb running MiXCR on the RACE reads. The sample includes 70,000 to 95,000 distinct CDR3 sequences, around 6.7% seen only once; the top ten take approximately 1.2%. Trimming stripped 0 bases from V and 7 bases from J, with 8 bases between. This CDR3 has 14 residues. CDR1 and CDR2 from the germline V gene are SGHRS and YFSETQ. This sample stems from a study of human T cells and chemical hapten exposure.

This receptor was identified in a woman younger than 45 with alopecia areata. Some clones in this sample may be carry-over from other donors' samples. Sequencing was performed on whole blood, taken in connection with sensitization to the hapten diphenylcyclopropenone (DPC). The genes are TRBV5-1 and TRBJ1-6; no firm D call. This CDR3 reads CASSLASANSPLHF. In DNA, the CDR3 is TGCGCCAGCAGCTTGGCCTCGGCGAATTCACCCCTCCACTTT. Complete variable domain (other parts from reference TRBV5-1 and TRBJ1-6): KAGVTQTPRYLIKTRGQQVTLSCSPISGHRSVSWYQQTPGQGLQFLFEYFSETQRNKGNFPGRFSGRQFSNSRSEMNVSTLELGDSALYLCASSLASANSPLHFGNGTRLTVT.